The 9 T cell receptor beta chains below come from one sample, sequenced in a study of cytomegalovirus exposure and HLA in healthy donors. In the PCR, 60 Vbeta and 13 Jbeta primers were used. Some clones are missing from TCRdb's copy, which holds only in-frame ones; the method was immunoSEQ multiplex PCR. Found here are 81,000 or so clones, over 65% of them singletons; the top ten hold 2.5% to 3.5%. The material sequenced was PBMCs. These receptors were obtained from a middle-aged man in good health and CMV-seropositive.

The chain joins TRBV29-1 to TRBJ2-5; 8 bases line up with TRBD1. The better agreement between TRBJ2-7 and the DNA end casts doubt on the J call. Germline CDR1 reads SQVTM; CDR2 reads ANQGSEA. The CDR3 spans 12 residues. This CDR3 is CSGGTGNYEQYF. DNA for the CDR3: TGCAGCGGAGGGACAGGAAACTACGAGCAGTACTTC.

This CDR3 is CAWLPGGRESYEAFF. The CDR3 DNA reads as TGTGCCTGGCTCCCAGGGGGCCGGGAATCTTATGAAGCTTTCTTT. The chain links TRBV30 to TRBJ1-1; 8 bases agree with TRBD1. This CDR3 spans 15 amino acids. Germline loops: CDR1 GTSNPN, CDR2 SVGIG (reference sequence). Germline trimming cut 5 bases from V and 7 bases from J; bases unmatched to any gene: 15.

The chain employs TRBV12-5 and TRBJ2-5, with 9 bases aligning to TRBD1. The germline CDR1 and CDR2 sequences are LGHNT and FRNRAP. With V trimmed by 7 bases and J by 3 bases, 9 bases remained unmatched. The CDR3 contains 15 residues. CDR3 residues: CASVSTDRGKETQYF. Here the CDR3 DNA reads TGTGCTAGTGTCAGCACGGACAGGGGAAAAGAGACCCAGTACTTC.

The rearrangement links TRBV4-1 to TRBJ2-5; 13 bases are a match to TRBD2. The CDR3 covers 17 residues. Per germline, CDR1 MGHRA and CDR2 YSYEKL. Trimming removed 1 base from V and 1 base from J; junction bases left unmatched: 3. The CDR3 sequence: CASSQGTSGRAQETQYF. Here the CDR3 DNA reads TGCGCCAGCAGCCAAGGTACTAGCGGGAGGGCCCAAGAGACCCAGTACTTC.

In this sample, this clone turned up a few times. This chain links TRBV7-8 with TRBJ2-1; D call uncertain. The CDR3 extends over 17 amino acids. Trimming removed 1 base from V and 0 bases from J, with 13 bases in between. Germline V gives CDR1 SGHVS, CDR2 FQNEAQ. Written as DNA, the CDR3 is TGTGCCAGCAGCTTAGGAGCATTGGTGAGCTCCTACAATGAGCAGTTCTTC. Protein sequence: CASSLGALVSSYNEQFF.

The J gene is TRBJ2-1, the V gene TRBV4-1, with 7 bases matching TRBD2. The ends lost 1 base at V and 4 bases at J; junction bases unmatched: 7. The length of the CDR3 is 16 residues. The germline CDR1 and CDR2 sequences are MGHRA and YSYEKL. CDR3 DNA sequence: TGCGCCAGCAGCCAAGCAGAGGGAGGGTCGTACAATGAGCAGTTCTTC. This sequence encodes CASSQAEGGSYNEQFF.

This clone was picked up one time. The gene calls are TRBV5-4 and TRBJ1-5; D uncertain. Germline CDR1 is SGHNT and CDR2 is YYREEE (reference sequence). Trimming stripped 0 bases from V and 5 bases from J, with 9 bases between. There are 14 residues in the CDR3. CDR3 sequence: CASSLDMADQPQHF. The CDR3 nucleotides read TGTGCCAGCAGCTTGGACATGGCGGATCAGCCCCAGCATTTT.

This sequence joins TRBV27 and TRBJ2-6, with 12 bases identical to TRBD1. The CDR3 length is 24 residues. Germline assignment: CDR1 MNHEY and CDR2 SMNVEV (reference sequence). V was pared by 5 bases and J by 1 base, with 24 bases of the junction left unmatched. The CDR3 region has the DNA TGTGCCAGCAGTCTGATCCCCAGCCGGGACAGGGGGCTCCGTCTAAGTTCTGGGGCCAACGTCCTGACTTTC. It codes for CASSLIPSRDRGLRLSSGANVLTF.

The chain is built from TRBV2 and TRBJ2-1; weak D call: TRBD1 (6 bases). Germline CDR1 reads SNHLY; CDR2 reads FYNNEI. The CDR3 has 13 amino acids. Trimming removed 7 bases from V and 6 bases from J, with 13 bases in between. The DNA for the CDR3 is TGTGCCAGCATCCCGACAGGATTCAATGAGCAGTTCTTC. This sequence encodes CASIPTGFNEQFF.